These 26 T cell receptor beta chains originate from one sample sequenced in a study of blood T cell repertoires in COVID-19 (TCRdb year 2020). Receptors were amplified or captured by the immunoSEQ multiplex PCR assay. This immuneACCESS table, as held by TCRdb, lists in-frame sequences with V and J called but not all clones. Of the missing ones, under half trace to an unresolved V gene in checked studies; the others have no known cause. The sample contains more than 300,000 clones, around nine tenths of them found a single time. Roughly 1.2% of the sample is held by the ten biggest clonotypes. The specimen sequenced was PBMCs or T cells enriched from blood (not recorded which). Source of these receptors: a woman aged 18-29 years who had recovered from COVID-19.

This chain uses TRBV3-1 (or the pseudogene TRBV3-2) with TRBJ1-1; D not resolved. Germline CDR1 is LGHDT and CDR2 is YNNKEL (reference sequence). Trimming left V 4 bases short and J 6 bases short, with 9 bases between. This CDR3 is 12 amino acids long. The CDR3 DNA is TGTGCCAGCAGCCCCCCAGGCCCTGAAGCTTTCTTT. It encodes CASSPPGPEAFF.

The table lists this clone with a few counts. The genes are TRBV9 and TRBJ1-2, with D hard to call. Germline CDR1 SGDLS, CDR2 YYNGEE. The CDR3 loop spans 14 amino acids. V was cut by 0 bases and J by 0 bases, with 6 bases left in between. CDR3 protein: CASSVDPANYGYTF. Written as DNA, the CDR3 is TGTGCCAGCAGCGTAGACCCAGCTAACTATGGCTACACCTTC.

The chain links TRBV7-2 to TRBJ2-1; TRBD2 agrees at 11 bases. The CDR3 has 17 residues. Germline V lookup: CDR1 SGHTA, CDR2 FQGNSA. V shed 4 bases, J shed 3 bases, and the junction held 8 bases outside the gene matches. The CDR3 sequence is CASSSLGTSGYYNEQFF. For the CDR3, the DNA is TGTGCCAGCAGCTCCCTCGGGACTAGCGGATACTACAATGAGCAGTTCTTC.

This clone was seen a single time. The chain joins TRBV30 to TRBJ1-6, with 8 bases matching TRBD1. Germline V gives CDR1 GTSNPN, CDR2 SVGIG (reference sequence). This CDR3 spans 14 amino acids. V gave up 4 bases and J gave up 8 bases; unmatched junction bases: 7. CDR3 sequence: CAWMTGVWDSPLHF. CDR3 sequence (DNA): TGTGCCTGGATGACAGGGGTTTGGGATTCACCCCTCCACTTT.

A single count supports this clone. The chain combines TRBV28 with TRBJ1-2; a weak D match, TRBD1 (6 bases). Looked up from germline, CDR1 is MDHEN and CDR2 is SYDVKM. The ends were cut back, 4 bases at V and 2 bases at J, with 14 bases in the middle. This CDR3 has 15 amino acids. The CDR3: CASSSPGQGNYGYTF. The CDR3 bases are TGTGCCAGCAGTTCGCCGGGACAAGGGAACTATGGCTACACCTTC.

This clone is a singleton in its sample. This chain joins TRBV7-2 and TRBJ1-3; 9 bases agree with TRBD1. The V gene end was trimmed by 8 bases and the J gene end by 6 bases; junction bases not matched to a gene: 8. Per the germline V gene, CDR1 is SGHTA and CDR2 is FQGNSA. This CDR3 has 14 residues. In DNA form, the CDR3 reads TGTGCCAGCTGTCAGGACAGGGGTTCAAACACCATATATTTT. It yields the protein CASCQDRGSNTIYF.

DNA of the CDR3: TGTGCCATCAGTAGAGGACAGGGTGCAGGCGGCGAAGCTTTCTTT. Encoded protein: CAISRGQGAGGEAFF. The chain carries TRBV10-3 and TRBJ1-1; 8 positions match TRBD1. The V gene's germline CDR1 is ENHRY and CDR2 SYGVKD. This CDR3 region has 15 residues. Trimming took 5 bases from V and 8 from J; bases not matched to a gene: 13.

The CDR3 DNA is TGCGCCAGCAGCTCAGGGGATGGATTGAACACTGAAGCTTTCTTT. This sequence encodes CASSSGDGLNTEAFF. The chain links TRBV5-1 to TRBJ1-1; D is perhaps TRBD1 (6 bases). Looked up from germline, CDR1 is SGHRS and CDR2 is YFSETQ. The CDR3 sequence is 15 residues long. V dropped 3 bases and J dropped 0 bases, with 12 bases sitting between them.

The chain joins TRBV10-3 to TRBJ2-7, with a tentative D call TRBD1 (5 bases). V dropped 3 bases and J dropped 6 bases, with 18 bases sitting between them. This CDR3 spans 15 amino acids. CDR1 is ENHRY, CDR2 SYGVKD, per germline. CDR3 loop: CAISDPDIYVGEQYF. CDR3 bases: TGTGCCATCAGTGATCCGGACATTTATGTGGGCGAGCAGTACTTC.

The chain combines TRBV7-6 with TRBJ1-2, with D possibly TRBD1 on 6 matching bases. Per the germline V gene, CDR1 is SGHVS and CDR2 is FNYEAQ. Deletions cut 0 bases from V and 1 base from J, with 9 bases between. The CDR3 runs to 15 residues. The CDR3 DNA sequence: TGTGCCAGCAGCTTAGCGGACAGAGATAACTATGGCTACACCTTC. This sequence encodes CASSLADRDNYGYTF.

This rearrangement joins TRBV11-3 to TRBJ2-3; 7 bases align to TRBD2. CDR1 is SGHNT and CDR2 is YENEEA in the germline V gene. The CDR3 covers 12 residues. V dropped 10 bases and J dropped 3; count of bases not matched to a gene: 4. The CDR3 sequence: CATRGGTDTQYF. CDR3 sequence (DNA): TGTGCCACGCGGGGAGGGACAGATACGCAGTATTTT.

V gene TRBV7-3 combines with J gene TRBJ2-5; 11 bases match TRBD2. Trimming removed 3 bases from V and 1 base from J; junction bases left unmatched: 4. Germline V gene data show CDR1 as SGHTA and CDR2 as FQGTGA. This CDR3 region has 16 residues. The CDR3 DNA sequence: TGTGCCAGCAGCTTGGGTCTAGCGGGGGGCCAAGAGACCCAGTACTTC. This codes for CASSLGLAGGQETQYF.

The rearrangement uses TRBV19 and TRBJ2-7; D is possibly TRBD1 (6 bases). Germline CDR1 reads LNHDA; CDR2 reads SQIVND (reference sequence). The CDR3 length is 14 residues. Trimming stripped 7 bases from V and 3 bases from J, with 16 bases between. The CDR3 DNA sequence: TGTGCCAGTACCGTGGGCAGGGGACACTACGAGCAGTACTTC. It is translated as CASTVGRGHYEQYF.

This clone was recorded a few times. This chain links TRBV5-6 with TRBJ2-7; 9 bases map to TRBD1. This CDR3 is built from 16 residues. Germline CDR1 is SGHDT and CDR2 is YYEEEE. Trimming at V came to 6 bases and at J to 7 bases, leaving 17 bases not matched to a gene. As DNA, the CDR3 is TGTGCCAGCACCCCACCGGTGCGGACAGGGGTTCGGGAGCAGTACTTC. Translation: CASTPPVRTGVREQYF.

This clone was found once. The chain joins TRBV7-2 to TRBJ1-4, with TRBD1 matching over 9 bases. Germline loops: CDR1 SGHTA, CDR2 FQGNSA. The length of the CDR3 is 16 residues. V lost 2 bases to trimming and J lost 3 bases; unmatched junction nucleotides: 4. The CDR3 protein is CASSLKQGAANEKLFF. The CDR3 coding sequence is TGTGCCAGCAGCTTAAAACAGGGGGCGGCTAATGAAAAACTGTTTTTT. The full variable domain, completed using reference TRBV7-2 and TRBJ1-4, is GAGVSQSPSNKVTEKGKDVELRCDPISGHTALYWYRQSLGQGLEFLIYFQGNSAPDKSGLPSDRFSAERTGGSVSTLTIQRTQQEDSAVYLCASSLKQGAANEKLFFGSGTQLSVL.

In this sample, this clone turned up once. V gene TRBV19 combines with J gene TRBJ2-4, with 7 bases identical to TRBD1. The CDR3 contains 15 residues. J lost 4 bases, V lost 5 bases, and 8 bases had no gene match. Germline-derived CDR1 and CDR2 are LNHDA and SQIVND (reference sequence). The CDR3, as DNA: TGTGCCAGTAGTCCGCCGGGACAGACAAAAAACATTCAGTACTTC. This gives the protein CASSPPGQTKNIQYF.

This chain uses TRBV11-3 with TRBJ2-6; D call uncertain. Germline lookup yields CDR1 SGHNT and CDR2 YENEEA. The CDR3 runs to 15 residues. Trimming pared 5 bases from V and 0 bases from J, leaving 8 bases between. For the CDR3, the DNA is TGTGCCAGCAGCCCCCCAGTCTCTGGGGCCAACGTCCTGACTTTC. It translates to CASSPPVSGANVLTF.

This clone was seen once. CDR3 nucleotide sequence: TGCGCCAGCAGCCAAGCTGCGGGGACCTACGAGCAGTACTTC. This translates into CASSQAAGTYEQYF. This chain joins TRBV4-1 and TRBJ2-7; the D gene is possibly TRBD2 (6 bases). Trimming removed 1 base at V and 2 bases at J, with 9 bases between. Germline V CDR1 and CDR2: MGHRA, YSYEKL. The length of the CDR3 is 14 residues.

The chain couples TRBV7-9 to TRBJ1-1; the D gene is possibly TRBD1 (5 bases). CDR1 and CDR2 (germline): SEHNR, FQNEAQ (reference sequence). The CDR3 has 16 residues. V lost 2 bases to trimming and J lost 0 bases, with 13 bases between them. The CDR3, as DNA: TGTGCCAGCAGCTTAAAGGGGCAAGGGGTGAACACTGAAGCTTTCTTT. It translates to CASSLKGQGVNTEAFF.

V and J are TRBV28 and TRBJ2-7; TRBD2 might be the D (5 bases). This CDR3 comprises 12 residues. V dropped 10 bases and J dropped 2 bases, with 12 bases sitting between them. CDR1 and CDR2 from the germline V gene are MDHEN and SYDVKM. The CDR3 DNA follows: TGTGCCACCGACGGGGATACCTACGAGCAGTACTTC. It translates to CATDGDTYEQYF.

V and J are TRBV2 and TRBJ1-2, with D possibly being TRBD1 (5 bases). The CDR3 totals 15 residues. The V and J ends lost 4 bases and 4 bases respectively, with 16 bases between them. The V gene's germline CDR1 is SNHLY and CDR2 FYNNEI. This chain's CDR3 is CASSVQDTSVYGYTF. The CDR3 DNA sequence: TGTGCCAGCAGTGTCCAGGACACATCTGTCTATGGCTACACCTTC.

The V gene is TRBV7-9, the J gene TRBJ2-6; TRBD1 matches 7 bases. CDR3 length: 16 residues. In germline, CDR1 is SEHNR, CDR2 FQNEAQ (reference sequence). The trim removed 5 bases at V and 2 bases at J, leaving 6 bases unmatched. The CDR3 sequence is CASSADRVAGANVLTF. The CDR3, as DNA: TGTGCCAGCAGCGCAGACAGGGTTGCTGGGGCCAACGTCCTGACTTTC.

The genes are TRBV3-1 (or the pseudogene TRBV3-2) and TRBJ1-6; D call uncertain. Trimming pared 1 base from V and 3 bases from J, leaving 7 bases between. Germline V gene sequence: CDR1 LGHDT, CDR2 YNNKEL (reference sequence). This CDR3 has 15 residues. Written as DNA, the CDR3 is TGTGCCAGCAGCCAAGCCCGGGTCTATAATTCACCCCTCCACTTT. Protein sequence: CASSQARVYNSPLHF.

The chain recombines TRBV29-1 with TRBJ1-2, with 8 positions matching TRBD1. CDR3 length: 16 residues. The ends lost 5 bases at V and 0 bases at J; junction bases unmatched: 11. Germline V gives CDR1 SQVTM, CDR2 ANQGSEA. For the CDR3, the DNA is TGCAGCGTTACCCCCGGACAGGGAGCGGCTAACTATGGCTACACCTTC. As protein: CSVTPGQGAANYGYTF. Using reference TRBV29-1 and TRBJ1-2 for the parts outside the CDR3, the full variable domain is SAVISQKPSRDICQRGTSLTIQCQVDSQVTMMFWYRQQPGQSLTLIATANQGSEATYESGFVIDKFPISRPNLTFSTLTVSNMSPEDSSIYLCSVTPGQGAANYGYTFGSGTRLTVV.

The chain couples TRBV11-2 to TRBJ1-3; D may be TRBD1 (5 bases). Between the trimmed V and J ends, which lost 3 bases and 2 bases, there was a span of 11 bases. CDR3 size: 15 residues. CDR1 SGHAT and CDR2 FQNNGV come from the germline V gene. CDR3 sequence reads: CASSLSTGAGNTIYF. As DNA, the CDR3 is TGTGCCAGCAGCTTGTCAACAGGAGCTGGAAACACCATATATTTT.

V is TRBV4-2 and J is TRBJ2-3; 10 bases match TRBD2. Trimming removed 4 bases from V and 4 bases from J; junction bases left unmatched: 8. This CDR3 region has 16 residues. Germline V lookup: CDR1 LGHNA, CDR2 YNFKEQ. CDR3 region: CASSRTAGGPPDTQYF. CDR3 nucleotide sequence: TGTGCCAGCAGCCGAACAGCGGGGGGGCCGCCAGATACGCAGTATTTT.